This TCR beta chain was obtained from a study of T cell responses to AZD1222 COVID-19 vaccine. V gave up 7 bases and J gave up 1 base, with 7 bases separating them. The CDR3 consists of 12 residues. Per germline, CDR1 MDHEN and CDR2 SYDVKM. Concerning this clone itself: Its antigen is undetermined.

Assay: immunoSEQ multiplex PCR; the TCRdb copy retains only in-frame clones and omits some. The sample has 110,000 or so clones; about 89% are singletons. Broader study findings: Targeting of unmutated variant regions was reportedly seen in nearly half of spike-specific TCRs. It should be noted that donors were predominantly white British and more often female, and clonal diversity was possibly underestimated.

The chain joins TRBV28 to TRBJ1-2; no clear D gene. This receptor was taken from an adult in good health. Sequenced material: peripheral blood, taken on day 0 of AZD1222 vaccination. CDR3 region: CASKDLNYGYTF. In DNA, the CDR3 is TGTGCCAGCAAGGACCTTAACTATGGCTACACCTTC.